This T cell receptor beta chain was sequenced during a study of blood T cell repertoires in COVID-19. Study background: T cells, B-cell-depleted T cells, or PBMCs supplied cDNA or gDNA.

CDR3 size: 12 residues. Germline CDR1 and CDR2: LNHDA and SQIVND (reference sequence). With 6 bases clipped from V and 8 bases from J, the junction kept 7 bases outside the gene matches. This table comes from immunoSEQ multiplex PCR, and its TCRdb copy is limited to in-frame clones, with some not included. The data show 150,000 to 200,000 clones, with under 90% seen just once and 15% to 20% held by the top ten. It was during active infection that Seattle patients were enrolled and then longitudinally followed. The rearrangement links TRBV19 to TRBJ2-7, with 7 bases aligning to TRBD1. The sample comprised peripheral blood. The sequence was obtained from a person aged 70 to 85 with COVID-19, enrolled during active disease. CDR3 protein: CASRPRQGKQYF. CDR3 DNA sequence: TGTGCCAGTAGACCGAGACAGGGCAAGCAGTACTTC.